A single sample is the source of the 29 T cell receptor beta chains below, sequenced in a study of molecular identifiers for immune sequencing clone quantification. TCRdb reprocessed the PCR reads with MiXCR, giving one entry per CDR3 protein. The repertoire holds about 330,000 distinct CDR3 sequences, with about a quarter as singletons. Input material: naive CD8+ T cells from blood, with Jurkat cell RNA spiked in. Subset described: FACS-sorted CD8+CD4-CCR7+CD45RA+ naive T cells. The origin of the receptors is a human donor in good health. Some libraries in this study had Jurkat cell RNA spiked in.

At least ten counts were recorded for this clonotype. CDR3 sequence: CASSSGQLNQPQHF. CDR3 nucleotide sequence: TGTGCCAGCAGTTCCGGACAGCTCAATCAGCCCCAGCATTTT. This chain joins TRBV28 and TRBJ1-5; D is perhaps TRBD1 (6 bases). The V end lost 4 bases, the J end lost 3 bases, and 10 bases lay between the germline ends. The CDR3 sequence is 14 residues long. CDR1 is MDHEN and CDR2 is SYDVKM in the germline V gene.

For this clonotype: A junction end diverges from the germline sequence, so it may reflect a read error. The chain uses TRBV4-2 and TRBJ1-4; possibly TRBD1 for D (5 bases). This CDR3 region has 14 residues. Germline V gene data show CDR1 as LGHNA and CDR2 as YNFKEQ. CDR3 coding DNA: TGTGCCAGCAGCCAACGGGGGGGTAATGAAAAACTGATTTTT. Its translation is CASSQRGGNEKLIF.

On this clonotype itself: Just one base apart from a much larger clone, this may be a read error. This is likely a read error, given that the CDR3 carries no conserved phenylalanine or tryptophan at its end. This chain joins TRBV29-1 and TRBJ2-3; unclear D gene. CDR1 is SQVTM, CDR2 ANQGSEA, per germline. V was pared by 6 bases and J by 1 base, with 14 bases between. The CDR3 totals 14 residues. The CDR3 coding sequence is TGCAGCGTCGTAAAGGCGGTTCGCACAGATACGCAGTATTAT. Translated, it gives CSVVKAVRTDTQYY.

V usage is TRBV4-1 and J usage is TRBJ2-7; 9 nucleotides agree with TRBD1. J was trimmed by 2 bases and V by 5 bases; bases with no gene match: 4. The CDR3 consists of 14 residues. Germline V gives CDR1 MGHRA, CDR2 YSYEKL. CDR3: CASSFGQGPYEQYF. DNA of the CDR3: TGCGCCAGCAGCTTCGGACAGGGGCCCTACGAGCAGTACTTC.

This clonotype has a handful of counts. This chain uses TRBV28 with TRBJ1-2, with no clear D. The CDR3 loop spans 16 amino acids. V dropped 3 bases and J dropped 4 bases, with 18 bases sitting between them. Germline V gene lookup returns CDR1 MDHEN and CDR2 SYDVKM. The CDR3 bases are TGTGCCAGCAGTTTTTATCCCCAGAATAAGGTCTATGGCTACACCTTC. Its translation is CASSFYPQNKVYGYTF.

In its sample, this clonotype was seen a few times. The V and J genes are TRBV5-6 and TRBJ2-3; D might be TRBD2 (7 bases). This CDR3 is built from 14 residues. Germline CDR1 reads SGHDT; CDR2 reads YYEEEE. Trimming removed 9 bases at V and 1 base at J, with 15 bases between. CDR3 in DNA: TGTGCCACCTGGGGGGGGGGCGGCACAGATACGCAGTATTTT. Protein: CATWGGGGTDTQYF.

Points on this clonotype: A read error may account for a junction end that differs from germline. The chain uses TRBV19 and TRBJ2-3; TRBD2 is a possible D gene (6 bases). Germline CDR1 is LNHDA and CDR2 is SQIVND (reference sequence). This CDR3 is 15 amino acids long. CDR3 sequence (DNA): TGTGCCGGTAGTATATTTGGGGACTTCACAGATACGCAGTATTTT. Its protein product is CAGSIFGDFTDTQYF.

This clonotype was detected many times. The rearrangement joins TRBV7-2 to TRBJ2-3, with 9 bases fitting TRBD2. Germline CDR1 reads SGHTA; CDR2 reads FQGNSA. The CDR3 runs to 16 residues. The V segment lost 1 base and the J segment 4 bases; nucleotides outside the gene matches: 6. As DNA, the CDR3 is TGTGCCAGCAGCTTAGTGGCGGGGGGGCCCCCAGATACGCAGTATTTT. Amino acid sequence: CASSLVAGGPPDTQYF.

This clonotype was recorded at least ten times. The chain couples TRBV7-8 to TRBJ2-3; D gene unclear. Looked up from germline, CDR1 is SGHVS and CDR2 is FQNEAQ. There are 13 residues in the CDR3. The V gene lost 6 bases and the J gene lost 4 bases, with 11 bases spanning the gap. The CDR3 nucleotides are TGTGCCAGCAGTTCCATTGTGGCAGATACGCAGTATTTT. As protein: CASSSIVADTQYF.

This clonotype was observed once. This may arise from a read error, as a much more abundant clone is one base away. The chain employs TRBV12-3 or TRBV12-4 and TRBJ2-5, with a weak D call TRBD2 (6 bases). Trimming removed 5 bases at V and 9 bases at J, with 22 bases between. The CDR3 has 15 amino acids. CDR3 sequence (DNA): TGTGCCAGCAGTACCGCTGCCCGGGGGAAGGAGCCCCAGTACTTC. Its protein product is CASSTAARGKEPQYF.

This clonotype has just a few counts. The chain's CDR3 is CASSHRGVTYYEQYF. CDR3 nucleotide sequence: TGTGCCAGCAGCCATAGGGGGGTGACCTACTACGAGCAGTACTTC. The chain links TRBV7-6 to TRBJ2-7; D tentatively reads TRBD1 or TRBD2 (6 bases each). V lost 5 bases and J 3 bases, leaving 17 bases between the germline ends. CDR1 is SGHVS, CDR2 FNYEAQ, per germline. The CDR3 spans 15 residues. Looking up the rest from reference TRBV7-6 and TRBJ2-7 gives the full variable domain: GAGVSQSPRYKVTKRGQDVALRCDPISGHVSLYWYRQALGQGPEFLTYFNYEAQQDKSGLPNDRFSAERPEGSISTLTIQRTEQRDSAMYRCASSHRGVTYYEQYFGPGTRLTVT.

This rearrangement joins TRBV3-1 to TRBJ2-5, with 7 nucleotides matching TRBD1. This CDR3 comprises 15 residues. Germline CDR1 is LGHDT and CDR2 is YNNKEL (reference sequence). V lost 4 bases and J lost 5; bases outside the gene matches: 10. CDR3 residues: CASSREGGRAETQYF. CDR3 sequence (DNA): TGTGCCAGCAGCCGAGAAGGGGGCAGGGCGGAGACCCAGTACTTC.

In regard to this clonotype: A much larger clone lies one base from this, so it may be a read error. The J gene is TRBJ2-3, the V gene TRBV5-3, with D perhaps matching TRBD2 (6 bases). TRBV5-3 is an ORF; its function is uncertain. Trimming left V 8 bases short and J 1 base short, with 14 bases between. The CDR3 has 14 amino acids. The CDR3 nucleotides are TGTGCCAGCAGCCAGTGGGGGGGCACAGATACGCAGTATTTT. Translating gives CASSQWGGTDTQYF.

This clonotype was seen many times. This chain connects TRBV5-1 to TRBJ2-3, with a weak D call TRBD1 (6 bases). Germline assignment: CDR1 SGHRS and CDR2 YFSETQ. Trimming stripped 6 bases from V and 0 bases from J, with 17 bases between. The CDR3 loop spans 16 amino acids. DNA for the CDR3: TGCGCCAGCACATCCAGGGGTAAAGCTAGCACAGATACGCAGTATTTT. Protein sequence: CASTSRGKASTDTQYF.

This clonotype occurred a few times. This sequence joins TRBV10-2 and TRBJ1-6; tentative D call: TRBD1 (5 bases). V was clipped by 4 bases and J by 10 bases, with 11 bases between them. CDR3 size: 13 residues. Germline CDR1 and CDR2: WSHSY and SAAADI. The CDR3 is CASSVGGSSPLHF. The DNA for the CDR3 is TGCGCCAGCAGTGTCGGGGGATCCTCACCCCTCCACTTT.

On this clonotype itself: This sequence may be a read error, since a much larger clone differs from it by one base. This chain links TRBV12-3 or TRBV12-4 with TRBJ1-5; D may be TRBD1 (6 bases). The CDR3 extends over 15 amino acids. The CDR3 coding sequence is TGTGCCAGCAGTATCCACAGGGATAGCAATCAGTCCCAGCATTTT. This translates into CASSIHRDSNQSQHF.

This clonotype was counted between two and nine times. The chain combines TRBV7-9 with TRBJ2-4; D is possibly TRBD2 (6 bases). Trimming removed 4 bases at V and 1 base at J, with 14 bases between. In germline, CDR1 is SEHNR, CDR2 FQNEAQ (reference sequence). The CDR3 is made up of 16 amino acids. CDR3 sequence: CASSSTPAGAKNIQYF. CDR3 DNA sequence: TGTGCCAGCAGCTCGACCCCCGCGGGGGCCAAAAACATTCAGTACTTC.

This clonotype came up once. The chain recombines TRBV4-1 with TRBJ2-7, with 10 positions matching TRBD1. V dropped 3 bases and J dropped 2; count of bases not matched to a gene: 4. This CDR3 comprises 15 residues. Germline V gene data show CDR1 as MGHRA and CDR2 as YSYEKL. CDR3 in amino acids: CASSQPGTGAYEQYF. The DNA of the CDR3 is TGCGCCAGCAGCCAGCCGGGGACAGGGGCCTACGAGCAGTACTTC.

The CDR3 bases are TGCAGTGCTTCCAGGGAGAGGGATTCTAACTATGGCTACACCTTC. Protein: CSASRERDSNYGYTF. This chain joins TRBV20-1 and TRBJ1-2; TRBD1 might be the D (5 bases). In germline, CDR1 is DFQATT, CDR2 SNEGSKA (reference sequence). The CDR3 runs to 15 residues. Trimming took 5 bases from V and 0 from J, leaving 16 bases between them.

There are a few counts of this clonotype. The rearrangement links TRBV20-1 to TRBJ2-3; 12 bases match TRBD2. The CDR3 has 18 amino acids. Germline values: CDR1 DFQATT, CDR2 SNEGSKA (reference sequence). Trimming removed 6 bases from V and 2 bases from J; junction bases left unmatched: 15. CDR3 nucleotides: TGCAGTGCCCACCCCGGCCCTAGCGGGGGGGCTGACACAGATACGCAGTATTTT. It codes for CSAHPGPSGGADTDTQYF.

The chain combines TRBV6-6 with TRBJ2-7; 9 bases are shared with TRBD1. Germline values: CDR1 MNHNY, CDR2 SVGAGI (reference sequence). The trim removed 8 bases at V and 3 bases at J, leaving 5 bases unmatched. There are 13 residues in the CDR3. The CDR3 sequence: CASGWDRVYEQYF. The DNA of the CDR3 is TGTGCCAGCGGATGGGACAGGGTCTACGAGCAGTACTTC.

This clonotype was counted at least ten times. The rearrangement links TRBV27 to TRBJ1-5; possible D gene TRBD1, 5 bases. Between the trimmed V and J ends, which lost 10 bases and 4 bases, there was a span of 11 bases. Germline V gene data show CDR1 as MNHEY and CDR2 as SMNVEV (reference sequence). The CDR3 spans 12 residues. CDR3 DNA: TGTGCCACCAGGCGGGGGAATCAGCCCCAGCATTTT. This encodes CATRRGNQPQHF.

On this clonotype: A much larger clone is a single base away; this may be a read error. The V gene is TRBV29-1, the J gene TRBJ2-5; D remains ambiguous. Germline CDR1 and CDR2: SQVTM and ANQGSEA. The CDR3 contains 14 residues. V gave up 4 bases and J gave up 2 bases, with 14 bases separating them. The CDR3 region has the DNA TGCAGCGTTGGAATACTGACACCTCAAGAGACCCAGTACTTC. Protein product: CSVGILTPQETQYF.

This clonotype was recorded many times. The rearrangement uses TRBV7-9 and TRBJ2-2, with D unresolved. Per the germline V gene, CDR1 is SEHNR and CDR2 is FQNEAQ (reference sequence). CDR3 length equals 15 residues. The V gene lost 0 bases and the J gene lost 2 bases, with 7 bases spanning the gap. CDR3 in DNA: TGTGCCAGCAGCTTAGCTCCAGCCAACACCGGGGAGCTGTTTTTT. Its protein product is CASSLAPANTGELFF.

This clonotype was observed at least ten times. The CDR3 DNA is TGCAGCGTTGAAGTTAGGACTAGCGGCACCTACGAGCAGTACTTC. This gives the protein CSVEVRTSGTYEQYF. This chain links TRBV29-1 with TRBJ2-7, with TRBD2 identical over 10 bases. J lost 2 bases, V lost 1 base, and 5 bases had no gene match. CDR3 length: 15 residues. Per the germline V gene, CDR1 is SQVTM and CDR2 is ANQGSEA.

This clonotype was seen repeatedly, ten times or more. This sequence joins TRBV14 and TRBJ1-1; D is undetermined. The CDR3 contains 14 residues. Trimming left V 1 base short and J 2 bases short, with 8 bases between. CDR1 is SGHDN, CDR2 FVKESK, per germline. The DNA for the CDR3 is TGTGCCAGCAGCCAAGGGCCAGAAAACACTGAAGCTTTCTTT. Residues: CASSQGPENTEAFF.

The V call is TRBV3-1, the J call TRBJ2-1; TRBD2 matches at 13 bases. There are 18 residues in the CDR3. The ends lost 3 bases at V and 14 bases at J; junction bases unmatched: 19. Germline V CDR1 and CDR2: LGHDT, YNNKEL (reference sequence). The CDR3 spells CASSHTTGLAGNHHEEFF. In nucleotides, the CDR3 is TGTGCCAGCAGCCACACCACGGGACTAGCGGGGAACCACCACGAGGAGTTCTTC.

V is TRBV5-4 and J is TRBJ2-7; 8 nucleotides line up with TRBD1. The CDR3 runs 14 residues. J gave up 4 bases and V 0 bases, and 3 bases lay outside the gene matches. The germline gives CDR1 SGHNT, CDR2 YYREEE (reference sequence). CDR3 loop: CASSLETGVYEQYF. The CDR3 bases are TGTGCCAGCAGCTTGGAGACAGGGGTGTACGAGCAGTACTTC.

Ten or more counts support this clonotype. The chain uses TRBV7-9 and TRBJ2-3, with TRBD2 matching 7 bases. The germline V gene has CDR1 SEHNR and CDR2 FQNEAQ (reference sequence). CDR3 length: 16 residues. V shed 3 bases and J 0 bases; nucleotides not matched to a gene: 6. CDR3 sequence (DNA): TGTGCCAGCAGCTTTTTAAGCGGGGCAAGCACAGATACGCAGTATTTT. This translates into CASSFLSGASTDTQYF.